This T cell receptor beta chain was identified in a study of beta chain features in type 1 diabetes. Comment on this clone: Its target is unknown.

Sorting of CD4+ naive, central memory, regulatory and stem cell-like memory cells was performed via CD45RO/CCR7/CD25/CD127/CD95/CD27. What was sequenced were expressed TCRB transcripts, since all of the isolated RNA had been reverse transcribed. Sequencing was performed with immunoSEQ multiplex PCR; in TCRdb, only in-frame clones are kept and a portion is missing. The sample gives 640,000 or so clones, over 10% of which show up once; 0.02% to 0.025% is in the top ten. Study-wide points: Shortening of TCRB CDR3s, moderate but significant, appeared in all four CD4+ subsets of Type 1 diabetes patients. In cDNA sequencing, cells with high TCR expression could be over-represented. At VDJ recombination sites, type 1 diabetes patients had fewer insertions and more deleted nucleotides.

Germline CDR1 SEHNR, CDR2 FQNEAQ (reference sequence). This CDR3 region has 16 residues. Unmatched junction bases numbered 15, after V lost 4 bases and J lost 7 bases. This receptor was identified in a man between 18 and 35 years old with type 1 diabetes. The sample comprised naive CD4+ T cells from blood. The J gene is TRBJ2-5, the V gene TRBV7-9; 7 bases line up with TRBD2. The CDR3 DNA reads TGTGCCAGCAGCTCTTACTTGGCTAGCGGTAACGGGACCCAGTACTTC. This sequence encodes CASSSYLASGNGTQYF.